Listed below are T cell receptor beta chains from one sample, sequenced in a study of blood T cell repertoires in COVID-19. Here immunoSEQ multiplex PCR was the method, and the copy in TCRdb shows in-frame clones only, minus some. The repertoire consists of about 190,000 clones, with approximately 84% occurring once and the leading ten covering 3.2%. Specimen: PBMCs or T cells enriched from blood (not recorded which). The receptors shown here come from a woman aged 25 to 39 who had recovered from COVID-19. Each CDR3 is given with its conserved first and last residue. A D gene is named only where the DNA matches it firmly. Clone size is given for some rows only: seen once, a few or many times, or a class if the clone is expanded.

d_call: TRBD1; clone_size: NA; v_call: TRBV5-1; j_call: TRBJ2-5; cdr3_aa: CASSLGQGSQETQYF; cdr3_nt: TGCGCCAGCAGCTTGGGACAGGGCTCCCAAGAGACCCAGTACTTC
d_call: TRBD1; clone_size: NA; v_call: TRBV28; j_call: TRBJ1-2; cdr3_aa: CASSLGTELYYGYTF; cdr3_nt: TGTGCCAGCAGTTTAGGGACAGAGCTATACTATGGCTACACCTTC
d_call: TRBD2; clone_size: NA; v_call: TRBV3-1/TRBV3-2; j_call: TRBJ2-1; cdr3_aa: CASSHPLLASGSRYSYNEQFF; cdr3_nt: TGTGCCAGCAGCCATCCACTTCTGGCTAGCGGGTCACGTTACTCCTACAATGAGCAGTTCTTC
d_call: TRBD2; clone_size: NA; v_call: TRBV2; j_call: TRBJ2-5; cdr3_aa: CASNRGLAGVETQYF; cdr3_nt: TGTGCCAGCAATCGGGGACTAGCGGGAGTAGAGACCCAGTACTTC
d_call: TRBD1; clone_size: NA; v_call: TRBV29-1; j_call: TRBJ1-2; cdr3_aa: CSVDKGAYGYTF; cdr3_nt: TGCAGCGTCGACAAGGGGGCCTATGGCTACACCTTC
d_call: TRBD1; clone_size: once; v_call: TRBV3-1/TRBV3-2; j_call: TRBJ1-1; cdr3_aa: CASAQGEVGTEAFF; cdr3_nt: TGTGCCAGCGCACAGGGGGAGGTTGGCACTGAAGCTTTCTTT
d_call: TRBD1; clone_size: few; v_call: TRBV28; j_call: TRBJ1-1; cdr3_aa: CASSAHGGGGEAFF; cdr3_nt: TGTGCCAGCAGCGCGCATGGAGGGGGCGGGGAAGCTTTCTTT
d_call: NA; clone_size: NA; v_call: TRBV11-1; j_call: TRBJ1-4; cdr3_aa: CASSSAGGRGKLFF; cdr3_nt: TGTGCCAGCAGCTCTGCGGGGGGCAGGGGAAAACTGTTTTTT
d_call: TRBD1; clone_size: NA; v_call: TRBV4-1; j_call: TRBJ2-7; cdr3_aa: CASSQTGEYEQYF; cdr3_nt: TGCGCCAGCAGCCAAACAGGGGAGTACGAGCAGTACTTC
d_call: NA; clone_size: NA; v_call: TRBV27; j_call: TRBJ1-2; cdr3_aa: CASRALEGGYGYTF; cdr3_nt: TGTGCCAGCAGGGCCTTGGAAGGAGGCTATGGCTACACCTTC
d_call: NA; clone_size: NA; v_call: TRBV5-1; j_call: TRBJ1-2; cdr3_aa: CASSLEAGNYGYTF; cdr3_nt: TGCGCCAGCAGCTTGGAGGCGGGGAACTATGGCTACACCTTC
d_call: TRBD1; clone_size: NA; v_call: TRBV27; j_call: TRBJ1-6; cdr3_aa: CASRGGQGYNSPLHF; cdr3_nt: TGTGCCAGCAGGGGGGGACAGGGTTATAATTCACCCCTCCACTTT
d_call: NA; clone_size: NA; v_call: TRBV28; j_call: TRBJ1-1; cdr3_aa: CASSLRQRNTEAFF; cdr3_nt: TGTGCCAGCAGTTTAAGACAGAGGAACACTGAAGCTTTCTTT
d_call: NA; clone_size: many; v_call: TRBV6-5; j_call: TRBJ1-2; cdr3_aa: CASSDTVNYGYTF; cdr3_nt: TGTGCCAGCAGCGATACAGTGAACTATGGCTACACCTTC
d_call: NA; clone_size: NA; v_call: TRBV2; j_call: TRBJ2-7; cdr3_aa: CASSERGGSAYEQYF; cdr3_nt: TGTGCCAGCAGTGAAAGGGGGGGCTCGGCCTACGAGCAGTACTTC
d_call: NA; clone_size: NA; v_call: TRBV6-1; j_call: TRBJ1-2; cdr3_aa: CASSELEVTENYGYTF; cdr3_nt: TGTGCCAGCAGTGAGTTGGAGGTTACAGAGAACTATGGCTACACCTTC